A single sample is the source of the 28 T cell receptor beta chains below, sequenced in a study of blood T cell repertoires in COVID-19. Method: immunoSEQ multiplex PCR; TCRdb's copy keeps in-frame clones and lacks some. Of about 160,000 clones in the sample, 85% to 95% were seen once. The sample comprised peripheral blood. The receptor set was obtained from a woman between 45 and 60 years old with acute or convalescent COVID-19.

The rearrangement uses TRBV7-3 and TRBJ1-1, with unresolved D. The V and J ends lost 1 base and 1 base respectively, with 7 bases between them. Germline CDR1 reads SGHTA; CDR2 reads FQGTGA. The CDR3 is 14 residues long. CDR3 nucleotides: TGTGCCAGCAGCTTAATGGGAGGGAACACTGAAGCTTTCTTT. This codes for CASSLMGGNTEAFF.

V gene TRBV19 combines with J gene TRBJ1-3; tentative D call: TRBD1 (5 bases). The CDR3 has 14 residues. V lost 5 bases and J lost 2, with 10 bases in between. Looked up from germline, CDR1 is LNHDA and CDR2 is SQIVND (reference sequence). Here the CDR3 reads CASSLGGPGNTIYF. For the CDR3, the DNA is TGTGCCAGTAGTCTGGGGGGACCTGGAAACACCATATATTTT.

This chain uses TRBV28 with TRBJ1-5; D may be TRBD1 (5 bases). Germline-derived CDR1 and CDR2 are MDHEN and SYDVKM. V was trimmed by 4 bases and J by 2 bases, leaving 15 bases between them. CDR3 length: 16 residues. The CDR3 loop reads CASSSTRGRRNQPQHF. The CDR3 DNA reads TGTGCCAGCAGTTCCACCCGGGGGAGACGCAATCAGCCCCAGCATTTT.

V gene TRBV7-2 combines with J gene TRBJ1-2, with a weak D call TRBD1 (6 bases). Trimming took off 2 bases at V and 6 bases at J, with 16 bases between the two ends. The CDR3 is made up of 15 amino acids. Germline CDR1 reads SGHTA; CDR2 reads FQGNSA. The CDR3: CASSLSRTDENGYTF. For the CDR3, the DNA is TGTGCCAGCAGCTTATCTCGGACAGATGAGAATGGCTACACCTTC.

The CDR3 coding sequence is TGTGCCCAACGAGGTTTCCGGACAGGGGCAAATGAGCAGTTCTTC. Its protein is CAQRGFRTGANEQFF. The chain combines TRBV2 with TRBJ2-1; 9 bases fit TRBD1. Germline values: CDR1 SNHLY, CDR2 FYNNEI. V was pared by 11 bases and J by 7 bases, with 15 bases of the junction left unmatched. The CDR3 is 15 amino acids.

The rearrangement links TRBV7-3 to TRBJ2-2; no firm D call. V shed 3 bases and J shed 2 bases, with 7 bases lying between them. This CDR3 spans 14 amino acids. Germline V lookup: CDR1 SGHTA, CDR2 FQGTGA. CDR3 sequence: CASSFSSNTGELFF. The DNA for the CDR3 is TGTGCCAGCAGCTTTAGCAGCAACACCGGGGAGCTGTTTTTT.

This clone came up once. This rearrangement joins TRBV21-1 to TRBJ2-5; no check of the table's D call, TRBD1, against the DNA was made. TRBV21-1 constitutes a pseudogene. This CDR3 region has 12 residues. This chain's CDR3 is CASSPGPKTQYF. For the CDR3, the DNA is TGTGCCAGCAGCCCTGGCCCGAAGACCCAGTACTTC.

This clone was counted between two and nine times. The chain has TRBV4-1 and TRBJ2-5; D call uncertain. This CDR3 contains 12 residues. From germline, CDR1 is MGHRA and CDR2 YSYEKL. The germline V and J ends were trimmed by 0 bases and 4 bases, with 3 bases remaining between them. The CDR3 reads CASSQDRETQYF. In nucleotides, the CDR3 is TGCGCCAGCAGCCAAGATAGAGAGACCCAGTACTTC.

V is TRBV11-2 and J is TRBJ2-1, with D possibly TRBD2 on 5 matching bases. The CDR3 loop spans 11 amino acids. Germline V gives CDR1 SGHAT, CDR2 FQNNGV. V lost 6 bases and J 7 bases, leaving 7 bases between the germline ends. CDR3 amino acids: CASRTGNEQFF. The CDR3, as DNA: TGTGCCAGCAGGACGGGGAATGAGCAGTTCTTC.

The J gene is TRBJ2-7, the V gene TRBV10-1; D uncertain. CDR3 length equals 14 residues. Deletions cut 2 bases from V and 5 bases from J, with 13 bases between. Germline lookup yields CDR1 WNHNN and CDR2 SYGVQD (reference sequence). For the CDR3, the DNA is TGCGCCAGCAGTGAGGGGCCACTTAACGACGAGCAGTACTTC. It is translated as CASSEGPLNDEQYF.

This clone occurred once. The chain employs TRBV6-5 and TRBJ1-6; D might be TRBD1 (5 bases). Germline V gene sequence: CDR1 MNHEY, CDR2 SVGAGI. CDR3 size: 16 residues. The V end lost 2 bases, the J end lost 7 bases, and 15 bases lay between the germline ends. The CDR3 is CASSYVGGWENSPLHF. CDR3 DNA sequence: TGTGCCAGCAGTTACGTCGGGGGGTGGGAAAATTCACCCCTCCACTTT.

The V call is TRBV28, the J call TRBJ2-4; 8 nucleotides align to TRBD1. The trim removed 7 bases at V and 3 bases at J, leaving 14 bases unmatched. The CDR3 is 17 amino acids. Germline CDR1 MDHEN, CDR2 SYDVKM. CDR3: CASTDRGETPNKNIQYF. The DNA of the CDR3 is TGTGCCAGCACCGACAGGGGCGAAACACCAAACAAAAACATTCAGTACTTC. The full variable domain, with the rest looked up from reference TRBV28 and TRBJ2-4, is DVKVTQSSRYLVKRTGEKVFLECVQDMDHENMFWYRQDPGLGLRLIYFSYDVKMKEKGDIPEGYSVSREKKERFSLILESASTNQTSMYLCASTDRGETPNKNIQYFGAGTRLSVL.

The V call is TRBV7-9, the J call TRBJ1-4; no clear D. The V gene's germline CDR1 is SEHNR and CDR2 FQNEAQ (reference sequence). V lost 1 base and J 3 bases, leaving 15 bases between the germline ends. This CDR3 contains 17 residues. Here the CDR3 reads CASSLGTSGMANEKLFF. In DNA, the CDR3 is TGTGCCAGCAGCTTAGGAACCTCGGGGATGGCTAATGAAAAACTGTTTTTT.

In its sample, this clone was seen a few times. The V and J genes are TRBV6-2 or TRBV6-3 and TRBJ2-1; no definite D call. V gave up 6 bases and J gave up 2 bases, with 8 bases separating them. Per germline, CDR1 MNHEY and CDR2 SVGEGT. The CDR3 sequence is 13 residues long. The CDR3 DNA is TGTGCCAGCAGCGACATCACCTACAATGAGCAGTTCTTC. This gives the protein CASSDITYNEQFF.

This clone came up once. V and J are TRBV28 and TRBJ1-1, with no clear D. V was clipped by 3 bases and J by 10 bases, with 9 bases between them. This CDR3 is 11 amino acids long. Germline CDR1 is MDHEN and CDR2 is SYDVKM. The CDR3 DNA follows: TGTGCCAGCAGTTTGGAGGGTGCAGCTTTCTTT. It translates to CASSLEGAAFF.

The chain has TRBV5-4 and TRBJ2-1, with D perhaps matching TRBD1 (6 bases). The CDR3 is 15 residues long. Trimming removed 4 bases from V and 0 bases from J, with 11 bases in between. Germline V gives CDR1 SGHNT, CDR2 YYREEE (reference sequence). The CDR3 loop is CASSPRGSSYNEQFF. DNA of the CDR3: TGTGCCAGCAGCCCTAGGGGGAGCTCCTACAATGAGCAGTTCTTC.

The CDR3 spells CASSLDVSGSGYEQYF. The CDR3 bases are TGTGCCAGCAGCTTAGATGTAAGCGGGAGCGGTTACGAGCAGTACTTC. The chain uses TRBV7-6 and TRBJ2-7, with TRBD2 matching over 8 bases. Germline loops: CDR1 SGHVS, CDR2 FNYEAQ. This CDR3 is 16 amino acids long. V gave up 1 base and J gave up 4 bases; unmatched junction bases: 9.

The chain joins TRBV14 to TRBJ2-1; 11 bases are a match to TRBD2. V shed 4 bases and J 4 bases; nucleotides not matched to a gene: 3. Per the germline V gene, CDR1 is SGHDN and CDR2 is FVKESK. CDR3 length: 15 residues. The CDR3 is CASSPSGGYYNEQFF. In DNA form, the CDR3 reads TGTGCCAGCAGCCCTAGCGGGGGGTATTACAATGAGCAGTTCTTC.

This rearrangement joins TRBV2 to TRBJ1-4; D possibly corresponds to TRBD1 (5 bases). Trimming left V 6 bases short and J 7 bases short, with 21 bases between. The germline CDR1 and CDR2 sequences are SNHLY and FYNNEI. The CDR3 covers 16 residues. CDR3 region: CASSPSQLVRGEKLFF. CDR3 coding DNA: TGTGCCAGCAGCCCCTCCCAATTGGTAAGGGGTGAAAAACTGTTTTTT.

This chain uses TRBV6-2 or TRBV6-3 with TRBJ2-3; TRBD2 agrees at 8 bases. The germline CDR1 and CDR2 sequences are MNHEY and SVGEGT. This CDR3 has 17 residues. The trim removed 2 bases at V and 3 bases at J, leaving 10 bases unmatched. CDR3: CASSYNPSGGWTDTQYF. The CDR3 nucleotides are TGTGCCAGCAGTTACAACCCTTCGGGAGGGTGGACAGATACGCAGTATTTT.

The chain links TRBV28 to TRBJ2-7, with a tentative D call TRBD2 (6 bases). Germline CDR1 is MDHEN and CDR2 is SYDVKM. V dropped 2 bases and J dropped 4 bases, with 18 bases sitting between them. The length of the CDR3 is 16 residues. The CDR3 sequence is CASSLLRPGAGYEQYF. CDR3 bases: TGTGCCAGCAGTTTACTTCGACCGGGAGCTGGTTACGAGCAGTACTTC.

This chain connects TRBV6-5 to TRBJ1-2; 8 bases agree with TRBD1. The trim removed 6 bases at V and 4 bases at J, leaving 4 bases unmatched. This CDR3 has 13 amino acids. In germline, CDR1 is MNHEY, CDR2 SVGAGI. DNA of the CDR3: TGTGCCAGCAGAAAGGGGACAGGCTATGGCTACACCTTC. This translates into CASRKGTGYGYTF.

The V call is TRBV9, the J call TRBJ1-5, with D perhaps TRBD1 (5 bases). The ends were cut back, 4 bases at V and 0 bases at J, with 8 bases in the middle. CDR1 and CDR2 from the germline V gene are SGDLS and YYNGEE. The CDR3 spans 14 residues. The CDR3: CASSPGLSNQPQHF. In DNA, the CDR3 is TGTGCCAGCAGCCCGGGACTTAGCAATCAGCCCCAGCATTTT. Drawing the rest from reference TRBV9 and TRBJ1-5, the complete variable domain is DSGVTQTPKHLITATGQRVTLRCSPRSGDLSVYWYQQSLDQGLQFLIQYYNGEERAKGNILERFSAQQFPDLHSELNLSSLELGDSALYFCASSPGLSNQPQHFGDGTRLSIL.

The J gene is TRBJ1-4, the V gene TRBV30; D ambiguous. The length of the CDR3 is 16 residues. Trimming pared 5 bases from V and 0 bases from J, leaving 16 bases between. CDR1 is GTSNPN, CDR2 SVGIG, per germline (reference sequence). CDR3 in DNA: TGTGCCTGGGCAGGAGGGTTAGTCTCAACTAATGAAAAACTGTTTTTT. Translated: CAWAGGLVSTNEKLFF.

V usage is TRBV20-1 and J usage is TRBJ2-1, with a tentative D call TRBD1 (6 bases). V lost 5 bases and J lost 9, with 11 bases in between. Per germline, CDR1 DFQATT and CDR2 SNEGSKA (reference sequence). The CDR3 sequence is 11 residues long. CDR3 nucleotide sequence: TGCAGTGCTCCCCTGGGGGCTGAGCAGTTCTTC. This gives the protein CSAPLGAEQFF.

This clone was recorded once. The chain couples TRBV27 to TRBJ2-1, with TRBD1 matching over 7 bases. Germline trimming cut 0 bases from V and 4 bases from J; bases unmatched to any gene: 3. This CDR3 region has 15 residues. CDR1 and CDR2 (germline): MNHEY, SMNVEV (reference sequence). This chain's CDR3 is CASSLSGTAYNEQFF. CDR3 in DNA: TGTGCCAGCAGTTTATCCGGGACAGCTTACAATGAGCAGTTCTTC.

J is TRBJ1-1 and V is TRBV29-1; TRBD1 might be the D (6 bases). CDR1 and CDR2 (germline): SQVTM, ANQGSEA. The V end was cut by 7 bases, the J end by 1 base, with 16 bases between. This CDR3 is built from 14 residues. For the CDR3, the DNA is TGCAGCGCCCTAAGGGGGGGTCGGAACACTGAAGCTTTCTTT. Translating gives CSALRGGRNTEAFF.

Here the CDR3 DNA reads TGCGCCAGCAGCCAAGAAGGAGGGAGCGGGGAGACCCAGTACTTC. This codes for CASSQEGGSGETQYF. This chain joins TRBV4-3 and TRBJ2-5; TRBD2 is a possible D gene (6 bases). This CDR3 spans 15 amino acids. V was shortened by 0 bases and J by 5 bases, with 13 bases between the two germline ends. Germline values: CDR1 LGHNA, CDR2 YSLEER.